The rows below give T cell receptor beta chains drawn from one sample of a study of blood T cells in healthy people across ages. TCRdb called the 5' RACE reads again in MiXCR, with one record for every CDR3 protein. The repertoire consists of around 1,000,000 distinct CDR3 sequences, with approximately 25% occurring once and the leading ten covering approximately 0.71%. The data were also submitted as part of a second study, on T cells of mothers and their children.

The sample was blood. All receptors come from a girl aged 2-9 years in good health. CDR3s include the opening cysteine and the closing phenylalanine or tryptophan. Each record gives: V gene, clone size, J gene, D gene, CDR3 protein, CDR3 DNA. A D gene is named only where the DNA matches it firmly. Expanded clones get a size class; other rows say once, few or many, or leave the size out.

v_gene: TRBV28; abundance: .; j_gene: TRBJ2-5; d_gene: TRBD1; CDR3aa: CAARGSIKDSWVEAQYF; CDR3nt: TGTGCCGCCAGGGGGAGTATAAAGGACAGTTGGGTGGAGGCCCAGTACTTC
v_gene: TRBV29-1; abundance: .; j_gene: TRBJ2-5; d_gene: .; CDR3aa: CSVEGVVAHKEAQYF; CDR3nt: TGCAGCGTTGAAGGGGTGGTAGCGCACAAAGAGGCCCAGTACTTC
v_gene: TRBV24-1; abundance: few; j_gene: TRBJ1-4; d_gene: .; CDR3aa: CATSAVVQGLPEKLFF; CDR3nt: TGTGCCACCAGTGCCGTCGTACAGGGTCTGCCAGAAAAACTGTTTTTT
v_gene: TRBV20-1; abundance: few; j_gene: TRBJ2-7; d_gene: .; CDR3aa: CSAPGRLGGYEQYF; CDR3nt: TGCAGTGCGCCGGGCAGATTGGGCGGATACGAGCAGTACTTC
v_gene: TRBV7-2; abundance: .; j_gene: TRBJ2-5; d_gene: TRBD2; CDR3aa: CASGPGGIQETQYF; CDR3nt: TGTGCCAGCGGGCCGGGGGGGATACAAGAGACCCAGTACTTC
v_gene: TRBV7-9; abundance: .; j_gene: TRBJ1-2; d_gene: .; CDR3aa: CASSKDTPNYGYTF; CDR3nt: TGTGCCAGCAGCAAGGACACCCCTAACTATGGCTACACCTTC
v_gene: TRBV7-3; abundance: .; j_gene: TRBJ1-1; d_gene: .; CDR3aa: CASSLKGLNTEAFF; CDR3nt: TGTGCCAGCAGCTTAAAGGGTCTCAACACTGAAGCTTTCTTT
v_gene: TRBV6-1; abundance: few; j_gene: TRBJ2-7; d_gene: .; CDR3aa: CASIGFHEQYF; CDR3nt: TGTGCCAGCATTGGGTTCCACGAGCAGTACTTC
v_gene: TRBV29-1; abundance: many; j_gene: TRBJ2-7; d_gene: .; CDR3aa: CSVGQPYEQYF; CDR3nt: TGCAGCGTTGGACAGCCCTACGAGCAGTACTTC
v_gene: TRBV29-1; abundance: .; j_gene: TRBJ1-2; d_gene: TRBD1; CDR3aa: CSDQTGGGGGYTF; CDR3nt: TGCAGCGATCAAACAGGGGGAGGAGGTGGCTACACCTTC
v_gene: TRBV28; abundance: few; j_gene: TRBJ2-7; d_gene: .; CDR3aa: CASSEAWTLSYEQYF; CDR3nt: TGTGCCAGCAGTGAAGCTTGGACACTATCCTACGAGCAGTACTTC
v_gene: TRBV29-1; abundance: .; j_gene: TRBJ2-7; d_gene: .; CDR3aa: CSVLSGLSYEQYF; CDR3nt: TGCAGCGTTCTTAGCGGCCTGTCCTACGAGCAGTACTTC
v_gene: TRBV10-3; abundance: .; j_gene: TRBJ2-3; d_gene: .; CDR3aa: CAIIDRGTDTQYF; CDR3nt: TGTGCCATCATCGACCGAGGCACAGATACGCAGTATTTT
v_gene: TRBV12-3/TRBV12-4; abundance: many; j_gene: TRBJ1-1; d_gene: .; CDR3aa: CASSFGGTEAFF; CDR3nt: TGTGCCAGCAGTTTCGGGGGGACTGAAGCTTTCTTT
v_gene: TRBV7-9; abundance: .; j_gene: TRBJ1-4; d_gene: .; CDR3aa: CASSYRESEKLFF; CDR3nt: TGTGCCAGCAGCTACAGGGAGAGCGAAAAACTGTTTTTT
v_gene: TRBV12-3/TRBV12-4; abundance: .; j_gene: TRBJ2-7; d_gene: .; CDR3aa: CASSLQGQYEQYF; CDR3nt: TGTGCCAGCAGTTTGCAGGGCCAATACGAGCAGTACTTC
v_gene: TRBV11-2; abundance: few; j_gene: TRBJ2-3; d_gene: TRBD2; CDR3aa: CASSLLAGGPVADTQYF; CDR3nt: TGTGCCAGCAGCTTACTAGCGGGAGGGCCAGTGGCAGATACGCAGTATTTT
v_gene: TRBV5-6; abundance: .; j_gene: TRBJ2-7; d_gene: .; CDR3aa: CASSFSDRPSYEQYF; CDR3nt: TGTGCCAGCAGCTTTTCCGACCGCCCTTCCTACGAGCAGTACTTC
v_gene: TRBV12-5; abundance: few; j_gene: TRBJ1-2; d_gene: TRBD1; CDR3aa: CASGSGTGFAYGYTF; CDR3nt: TGCGCTAGTGGTTCGGGGACAGGGTTTGCCTATGGCTACACCTTC
v_gene: TRBV7-2; abundance: .; j_gene: TRBJ2-3; d_gene: TRBD2; CDR3aa: CASSWAGGTDTQYF; CDR3nt: TGTGCCAGCTCGTGGGCGGGAGGCACAGATACGCAGTATTTT
v_gene: TRBV28; abundance: .; j_gene: TRBJ2-5; d_gene: .; CDR3aa: CASNNYQPSYGQYF; CDR3nt: TGTGCCAGCAATAACTACCAGCCCTCATACGGGCAGTACTTC
v_gene: TRBV2; abundance: .; j_gene: TRBJ2-3; d_gene: .; CDR3aa: CAGRSGRVDTQYF; CDR3nt: TGTGCCGGGCGTTCGGGAAGAGTAGATACGCAGTATTTT
v_gene: TRBV4-1; abundance: .; j_gene: TRBJ1-2; d_gene: .; CDR3aa: CASSEVEDNGYTF; CDR3nt: TGCGCCAGCAGTGAAGTGGAGGATAATGGCTACACCTTC
v_gene: TRBV27; abundance: .; j_gene: TRBJ2-3; d_gene: TRBD2; CDR3aa: CASSSTGGPSSQFTQYF; CDR3nt: TGTGCCAGCAGTTCGACGGGAGGGCCTTCCTCTCAGTTTACGCAGTATTTT
v_gene: TRBV10-3; abundance: .; j_gene: TRBJ1-3; d_gene: .; CDR3aa: CAIRPETATDTGNTIYF; CDR3nt: TGTGCCATCAGACCCGAGACCGCGACAGACACTGGAAACACCATATATTTT
v_gene: TRBV5-1; abundance: few; j_gene: TRBJ2-1; d_gene: .; CDR3aa: CASSLRGTDRNEQFF; CDR3nt: TGCGCCAGCAGCTTACGCGGGACAGATCGGAATGAGCAGTTCTTC
v_gene: TRBV7-9; abundance: few; j_gene: TRBJ2-5; d_gene: .; CDR3aa: CASSPLRGLSETQYF; CDR3nt: TGTGCCAGCAGCCCGCTACGGGGGCTATCAGAGACCCAGTACTTC
v_gene: TRBV11-2; abundance: .; j_gene: TRBJ2-7; d_gene: .; CDR3aa: CASSLGGAKSYEQYF; CDR3nt: TGTGCCAGCAGCTTAGGGGGGGCAAAATCCTACGAGCAGTACTTC
v_gene: TRBV20-1; abundance: few; j_gene: TRBJ2-7; d_gene: .; CDR3aa: CSARLGRDRVYF; CDR3nt: TGCAGTGCTAGGCTCGGGAGGGACAGGGTGTACTTC
v_gene: TRBV4-2; abundance: .; j_gene: TRBJ2-5; d_gene: TRBD2; CDR3aa: CASSPRTGTKETQYF; CDR3nt: TGTGCCAGCAGCCCAAGGACCGGGACTAAAGAGACCCAGTACTTC
v_gene: TRBV7-3; abundance: few; j_gene: TRBJ1-1; d_gene: .; CDR3aa: CASSSSKRWRDTEAFF; CDR3nt: TGTGCCAGCAGCTCCTCAAAGCGATGGAGGGACACTGAAGCTTTCTTT
v_gene: TRBV28; abundance: .; j_gene: TRBJ1-1; d_gene: .; CDR3aa: CASVTGIGAFF; CDR3nt: TGTGCCAGTGTGACCGGGATCGGAGCTTTCTTT
v_gene: TRBV27; abundance: few; j_gene: TRBJ2-3; d_gene: .; CDR3aa: CASSFQGPLADTQYF; CDR3nt: TGTGCCAGCAGTTTCCAGGGGCCCTTAGCGGATACGCAGTATTTT
v_gene: TRBV28; abundance: .; j_gene: TRBJ2-5; d_gene: .; CDR3aa: CASTPDSYQETQYF; CDR3nt: TGTGCCAGCACCCCCGACAGTTACCAAGAGACCCAGTACTTC
v_gene: TRBV20-1; abundance: .; j_gene: TRBJ2-3; d_gene: TRBD2; CDR3aa: CSAHSGGLPSTDTQYF; CDR3nt: TGCAGTGCTCATAGCGGGGGGTTACCTAGCACAGATACGCAGTATTTT
v_gene: TRBV4-3; abundance: few; j_gene: TRBJ2-3; d_gene: .; CDR3aa: CASSQDRRPSTDTQYF; CDR3nt: TGCGCCAGCAGCCAAGATCGTCGGCCTAGCACAGATACGCAGTATTTT
v_gene: TRBV15; abundance: few; j_gene: TRBJ2-1; d_gene: TRBD2; CDR3aa: CATSKPIAGANEQFF; CDR3nt: TGTGCCACCAGCAAACCTATAGCGGGGGCCAATGAGCAGTTCTTC
v_gene: TRBV7-2; abundance: .; j_gene: TRBJ1-3; d_gene: .; CDR3aa: CASSLVPAAGNTIYF; CDR3nt: TGTGCCAGCAGCTTAGTCCCTGCAGCCGGAAACACCATATATTTT
v_gene: TRBV20-1; abundance: .; j_gene: TRBJ2-2; d_gene: TRBD2; CDR3aa: CSAFSLADGNTGELFF; CDR3nt: TGCAGTGCTTTCTCACTAGCGGACGGGAACACCGGGGAGCTGTTTTTT
v_gene: TRBV7-8; abundance: few; j_gene: TRBJ1-1; d_gene: TRBD1; CDR3aa: CASRSTGGLGEAFF; CDR3nt: TGTGCCAGCAGGAGCACAGGGGGTTTGGGTGAAGCTTTCTTT
v_gene: TRBV15; abundance: few; j_gene: TRBJ1-6; d_gene: .; CDR3aa: CATSRDRGSYNSPLHF; CDR3nt: TGTGCCACCAGCAGGGACAGAGGCTCCTATAATTCACCCCTCCACTTT
v_gene: TRBV24-1; abundance: .; j_gene: TRBJ2-3; d_gene: .; CDR3aa: CATSDPRDMDTQYF; CDR3nt: TGTGCCACCAGTGATCCCCGGGACATGGATACGCAGTATTTT
v_gene: TRBV7-6; abundance: many; j_gene: TRBJ1-1; d_gene: .; CDR3aa: CASSLERGTEAFF; CDR3nt: TGTGCCAGCAGCTTAGAAAGGGGCACTGAAGCTTTCTTT
v_gene: TRBV7-8; abundance: .; j_gene: TRBJ2-5; d_gene: .; CDR3aa: CASRQKETQYF; CDR3nt: TGTGCCAGCAGACAGAAAGAGACCCAGTACTTC
v_gene: TRBV15; abundance: many; j_gene: TRBJ2-5; d_gene: .; CDR3aa: CATSRDRETQYF; CDR3nt: TGTGCCACCAGCAGAGATCGGGAGACCCAGTACTTC
v_gene: TRBV20-1; abundance: .; j_gene: TRBJ2-1; d_gene: TRBD2; CDR3aa: CSASRLAEFNEQFF; CDR3nt: TGCAGTGCTAGTAGACTAGCGGAATTCAATGAGCAGTTCTTC
v_gene: TRBV20-1; abundance: many; j_gene: TRBJ1-2; d_gene: .; CDR3aa: CSAREITASYGYTF; CDR3nt: TGCAGTGCTAGAGAAATCACAGCGTCCTATGGCTACACCTTC
v_gene: TRBV7-3; abundance: .; j_gene: TRBJ2-1; d_gene: .; CDR3aa: CASRAGANNEQFF; CDR3nt: TGTGCCAGCCGTGCGGGGGCTAACAATGAGCAGTTCTTC
v_gene: TRBV27; abundance: few; j_gene: TRBJ2-1; d_gene: .; CDR3aa: CASGSSVSPCNEQFF; CDR3nt: TGTGCCAGCGGTAGTAGCGTGAGCCCCTGCAATGAGCAGTTCTTC
v_gene: TRBV23-1; abundance: .; j_gene: TRBJ2-6; d_gene: .; CDR3aa: CANGRMFSGANVLTF; CDR3nt: TGCGCCAACGGACGTATGTTCTCTGGGGCCAACGTCCTGACTTTC